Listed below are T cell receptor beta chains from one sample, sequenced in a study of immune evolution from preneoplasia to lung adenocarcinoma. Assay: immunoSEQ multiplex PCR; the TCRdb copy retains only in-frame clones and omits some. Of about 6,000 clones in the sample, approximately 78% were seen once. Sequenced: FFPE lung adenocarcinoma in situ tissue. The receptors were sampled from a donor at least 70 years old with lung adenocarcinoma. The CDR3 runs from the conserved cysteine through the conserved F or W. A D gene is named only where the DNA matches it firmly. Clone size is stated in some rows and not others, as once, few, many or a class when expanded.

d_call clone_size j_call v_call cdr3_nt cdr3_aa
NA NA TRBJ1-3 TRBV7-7 TGTGCTAGCTCGGACAACTCTGGAAACACCATATATTTT CASSDNSGNTIYF
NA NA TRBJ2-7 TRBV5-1 TGCGCCAGCAGCTCGGGGTTCAGGAATAATTTTGACGAGCAGTACTTC CASSSGFRNNFDEQYF
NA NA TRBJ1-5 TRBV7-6 TGTGCCAGCAGCTTGCAGGGGATAAATCAGCCCCAGCATTTT CASSLQGINQPQHF
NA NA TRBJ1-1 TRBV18 TGTGCCAGCTCACCGTCTACGACCAAGGGCACTGAAGCTTTCTTT CASSPSTTKGTEAFF
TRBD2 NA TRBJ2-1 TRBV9 TGTGCCAGCAGCTCCCTCCCCGGACTAGGCAATGAGCAGTTCTTC CASSSLPGLGNEQFF
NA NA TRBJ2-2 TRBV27 TGTGCCAGCAGACCCGCGGGGCCATCCGGGGAGCTGTTTTTT CASRPAGPSGELFF
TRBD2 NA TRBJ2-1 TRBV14 TGTGCCAGCAGCCAGAATGGACTAGCGGGAGTAAACAATGAGCAGTTCTTC CASSQNGLAGVNNEQFF
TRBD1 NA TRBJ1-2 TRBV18 TGTGCCAGCTCAGGACAGGGGATCGAAACCTTC CASSGQGIETF
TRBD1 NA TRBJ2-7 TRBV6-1 TGTGCCAGCAGTGAATTTCCCAAGGGACAGGGGGACTTC CASSEFPKGQGDF
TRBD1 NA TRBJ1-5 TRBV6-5 TGTGCCAGCAGTGGGACAGGGGACGGCAATCAGCCCCAGCATTTT CASSGTGDGNQPQHF
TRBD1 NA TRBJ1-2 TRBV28 TGTGCCAGCGTCACAGGGGGGACTAACTATGGCTACACCTTC CASVTGGTNYGYTF
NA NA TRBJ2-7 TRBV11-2 TGTGCCAGCAGCGTCATAGTGCGCGAGCAGTACTTC CASSVIVREQYF
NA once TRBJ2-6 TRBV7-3 TGTGCCAGCAGCCTTCACACTGCTGGGGCCAACGTCCTGACTTTC CASSLHTAGANVLTF
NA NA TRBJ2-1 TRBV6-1 TGTGCCAGCAGTGAAGAGAGTAGCATTCTCGATGAGCAGTTCTTC CASSEESSILDEQFF
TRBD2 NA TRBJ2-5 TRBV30 TGTGCCTGGAGTGGGACTAGCGGGTCGGTGTACCAAGAGACCCAGTACTTC CAWSGTSGSVYQETQYF
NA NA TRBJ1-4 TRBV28 TGTGCCAGCAGTTTACCAGGGGATGAAAAACTGTTTTTT CASSLPGDEKLFF
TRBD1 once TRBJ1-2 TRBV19 TGTGCCAGTAGTCAGGGACAGGGCGTGGATGGCTACACCTTC CASSQGQGVDGYTF
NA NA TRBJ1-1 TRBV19 TGTGCCAGTAGTATAGGGGGAGGCAGGGTCACTGAAGCTTTCTTT CASSIGGGRVTEAFF
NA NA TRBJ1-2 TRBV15 TGTGCCACCAGCACTCTACGGGGGGATGGCTACACCTTC CATSTLRGDGYTF
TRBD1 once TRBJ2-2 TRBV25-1 TGTGCCGGGGACCAGGGGGCGGACACCGGGGAGCTGTTTTTT CAGDQGADTGELFF
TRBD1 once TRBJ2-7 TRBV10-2 TGCGCCAGTCGGGGACAGGCAAGCTCCTACGAGCAGTACTTC CASRGQASSYEQYF
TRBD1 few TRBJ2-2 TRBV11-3 TGTGCCAGCAGCCCCCGACAGGGGGCGCAGGCCGGGGAGCTGTTTTTT CASSPRQGAQAGELFF
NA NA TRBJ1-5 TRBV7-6 TGTGCCAGCAGCTTATTGGCAGGGCATGGCAATCAGCCCCAGCATTTT CASSLLAGHGNQPQHF
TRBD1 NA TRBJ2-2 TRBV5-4 TGTGCCAGCAGCCCGGGACAGGGGCCGCTCAAGGAGCTGTTTTTT CASSPGQGPLKELFF
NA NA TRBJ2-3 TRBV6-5 TGTGCCAGCAGTCGACTGGGAGATACGCAGTATTTT CASSRLGDTQYF
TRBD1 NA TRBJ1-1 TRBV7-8 TGTGCCAGCAGCTCCCAGGGGGGAGGGACTGAAGCTTTCTTT CASSSQGGGTEAFF
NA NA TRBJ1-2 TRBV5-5 TGTGCCAGCAGCCCCACAGGAATTTATGGCTACACCTTC CASSPTGIYGYTF
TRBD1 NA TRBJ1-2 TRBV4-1 TGCGCCAGCAGCCAAGAGGAGACAGGGACTAACTATGGCTACACCTTC CASSQEETGTNYGYTF
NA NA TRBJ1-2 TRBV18 TGTGCCAGCTCACCAAAGGGAGCGGAGATCCGTGGCTACACCTTC CASSPKGAEIRGYTF
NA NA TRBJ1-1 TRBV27 TGTGCCAGCAGTGAGGGAGGCACTGAAGCTTTCTTT CASSEGGTEAFF
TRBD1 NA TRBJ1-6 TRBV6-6 TGTGCCAGCAGCCGACAGGGGCCGCTGGATTCACCCCTCCACTTT CASSRQGPLDSPLHF
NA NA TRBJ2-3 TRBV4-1 TGCGCCAGCAGCCAAGATAAGAGGAGCACAGATACGCAGTATTTT CASSQDKRSTDTQYF
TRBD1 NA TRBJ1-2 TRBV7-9 TGTGCCAGCAGCTTAACGCAGGGGGCTGGTGGCTACACCTTC CASSLTQGAGGYTF
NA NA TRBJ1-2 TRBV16 TGTGCCAGCAGCCGGGACACATATTATGGCTACACCTTC CASSRDTYYGYTF
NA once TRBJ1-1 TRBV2 TGTGCCAGCAGCGACCAGGGAAGGACTGAAGCTTTCTTT CASSDQGRTEAFF
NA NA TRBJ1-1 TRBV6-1 TGTGCCAGCAGTGCCCGGACGGGGAGCGACACTGAAGCTTTCTTT CASSARTGSDTEAFF
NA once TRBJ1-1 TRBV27 TGTGCCAGCAGTCCCCTGACTTACACTGAAGCTTTCTTT CASSPLTYTEAFF
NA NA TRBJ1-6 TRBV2 TGTGCCAGCAGGAGACAGGCCGAACTACCCCTCCACTTT CASRRQAELPLHF
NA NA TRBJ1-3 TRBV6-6 TGTGCCAGCAGAGGAGGCGGAAACACCATATATTTT CASRGGGNTIYF
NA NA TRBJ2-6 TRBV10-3 TGTGCCATCAAGGGATTCGGGGCCAACGTCCTGACTTTC CAIKGFGANVLTF
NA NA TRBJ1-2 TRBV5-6 TGTGCCAGCGCATCGTTGGACGGCGCCGGTAACTATGGCTACACCTTC CASASLDGAGNYGYTF
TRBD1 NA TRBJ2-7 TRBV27 TGTGCCAGCAGTCCAGGGGGCCCCGGCGAGCAGTACTTC CASSPGGPGEQYF
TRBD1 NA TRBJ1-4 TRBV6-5 TGTGCCAGCAGTTACTCAGGGGGCGGGGAAAAACTGTTTTTT CASSYSGGGEKLFF
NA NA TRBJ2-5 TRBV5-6 TGTGCCAGCAGCTTGCCGAACAGCGTCGAGACCCAGTACTTC CASSLPNSVETQYF
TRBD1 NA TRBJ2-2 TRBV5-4 TGTGCCAGCAGCCGGACAGGGTCCGGGGAGCTGTTTTTT CASSRTGSGELFF
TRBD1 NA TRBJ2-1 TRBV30 TGTGCCTGGAACTGGGACAGGGCCTACAATGAGCAGTTCTTC CAWNWDRAYNEQFF
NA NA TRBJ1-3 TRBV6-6 TGTGCCAGCAGAACCGCCGGGCTCCACTCTGGAAACACCATATATTTT CASRTAGLHSGNTIYF
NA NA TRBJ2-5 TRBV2 TGTGCCAGCAGTGAAGGACAGTCCTTCCAAGAGACCCAGTACTTC CASSEGQSFQETQYF
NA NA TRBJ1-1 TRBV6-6 TGTGCCAGCAGTTACACTCCCCCAGGGGTGAACACTGAAGCTTTCTTT CASSYTPPGVNTEAFF
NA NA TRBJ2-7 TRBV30 TGTGCCTGGAGAGGCCCCTCCTACGAGCAGTACTTC CAWRGPSYEQYF
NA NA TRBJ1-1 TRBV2 TGTGCCAGCAGTGAAAGGTCAGGGAACACTGAAGCTTTCTTT CASSERSGNTEAFF
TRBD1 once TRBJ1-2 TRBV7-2 TGTGCCAGCAGCAATTATCAGGGGGCGCGAGGTGGCTACACCTTC CASSNYQGARGGYTF
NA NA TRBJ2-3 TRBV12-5 TGTGCTAGTGGTCCCTCTGCTAGCACAGATACGCAGTATTTT CASGPSASTDTQYF
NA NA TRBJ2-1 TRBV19 TGTGCCAGTAGTAGCTCAGGGGTAGAGCAGTTCTTC CASSSSGVEQFF
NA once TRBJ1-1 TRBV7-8 TGTGCCAGCAGCTTAGTATGGGGGAACACTGAAGCTTTCTTT CASSLVWGNTEAFF